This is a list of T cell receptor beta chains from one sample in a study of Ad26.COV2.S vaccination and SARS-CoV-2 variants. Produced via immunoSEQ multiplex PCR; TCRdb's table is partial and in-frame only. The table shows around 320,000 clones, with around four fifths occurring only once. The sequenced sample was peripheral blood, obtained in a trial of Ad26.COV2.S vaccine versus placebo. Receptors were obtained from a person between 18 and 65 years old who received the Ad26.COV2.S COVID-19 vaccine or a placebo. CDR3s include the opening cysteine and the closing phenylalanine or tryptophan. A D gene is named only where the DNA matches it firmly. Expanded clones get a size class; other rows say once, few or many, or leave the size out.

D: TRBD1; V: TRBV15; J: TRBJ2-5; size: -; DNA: TGTGCCACCAGCAGCAAGGACAGGGCTGTAAAGACCCAGTACTTC; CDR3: CATSSKDRAVKTQYF
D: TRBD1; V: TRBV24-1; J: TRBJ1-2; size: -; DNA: TGTGCCACCCCCGGCGGGGACAGGGGAGATGGCTACACCTTC; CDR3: CATPGGDRGDGYTF
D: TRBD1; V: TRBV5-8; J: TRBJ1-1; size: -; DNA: TGTGCCAGCAGCTTGTTCAGGGGGACCGGTGAAGCTTTCTTT; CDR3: CASSLFRGTGEAFF
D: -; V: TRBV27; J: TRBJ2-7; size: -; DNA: TGTGCCAGCAGTTATAAATGGCAGGGACCCTACGAGCAGTACTTC; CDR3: CASSYKWQGPYEQYF
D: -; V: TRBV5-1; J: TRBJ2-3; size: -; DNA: TGCGCCAGCAGCTTACGAGATACGCAGTATTTT; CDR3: CASSLRDTQYF
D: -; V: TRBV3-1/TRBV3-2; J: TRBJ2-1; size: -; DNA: TGTGCCAGCAGCCAAGGGGGGATCCTGAGCTCCTACAATGAGCAGTTCTTC; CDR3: CASSQGGILSSYNEQFF
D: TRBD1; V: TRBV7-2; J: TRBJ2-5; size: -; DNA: TGTGCCAGCAGCTTAGGGACAGGGGTGGGAGAGACCCAGTACTTC; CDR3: CASSLGTGVGETQYF
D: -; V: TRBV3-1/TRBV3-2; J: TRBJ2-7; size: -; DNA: TGTGCCAGCAGCCGGAAATGGGAGGCCGTCTACGAGCAGTACTTC; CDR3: CASSRKWEAVYEQYF
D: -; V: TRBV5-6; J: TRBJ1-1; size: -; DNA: TGTGCCAGCAGCTGGGGGGACAAGAGGAACACTGAAGCTTTCTTT; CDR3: CASSWGDKRNTEAFF
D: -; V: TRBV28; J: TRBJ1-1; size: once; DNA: TGTGCCAGCAGTTTATTGAACGTCCCGATTGAAGCTTTCTTT; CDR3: CASSLLNVPIEAFF
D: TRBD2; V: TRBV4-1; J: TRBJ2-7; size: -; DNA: TGCGCCAGCAGCCAAGTAAGGACTAGCGGGGGGCTGCCCTCCTACGAGCAGTACTTC; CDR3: CASSQVRTSGGLPSYEQYF
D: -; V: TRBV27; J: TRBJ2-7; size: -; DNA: TGTGCCAGCAGTGGGAGCTCCTACGAGCAGTACTTC; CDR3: CASSGSSYEQYF
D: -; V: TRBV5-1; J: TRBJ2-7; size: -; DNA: TGCGCCAGCAGACTGCGGGGCACCCTACTTGAGCAGTACTTC; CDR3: CASRLRGTLLEQYF
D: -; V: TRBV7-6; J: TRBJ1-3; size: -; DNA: TGTGCCAGCAGCTTAAATCCTGGAAACACCATATATTTT; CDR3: CASSLNPGNTIYF